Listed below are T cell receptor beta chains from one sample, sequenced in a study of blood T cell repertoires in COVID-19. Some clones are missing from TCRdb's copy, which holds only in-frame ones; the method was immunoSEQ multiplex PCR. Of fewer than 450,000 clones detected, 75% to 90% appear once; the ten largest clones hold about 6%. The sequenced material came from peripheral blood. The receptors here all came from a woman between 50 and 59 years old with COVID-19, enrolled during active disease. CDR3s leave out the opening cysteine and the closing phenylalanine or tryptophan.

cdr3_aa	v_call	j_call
ASSLFPGYVETQY	TRBV5-1	TRBJ2-5
ASSQDQIPGQGGSYEQY	TRBV3-1/TRBV3-2	TRBJ2-7
ASRWRQGITGELF	TRBV5-1	TRBJ2-2
ASSSRGGGADQPQH	TRBV7-2	TRBJ1-5
ASSEGQGYTEAF	TRBV2	TRBJ1-1
ASSSFAGGVLEQY	TRBV7-9	TRBJ2-7
ASSQPGTSGTDTQY	TRBV4-2	TRBJ2-3
ASSLHSGETQY	TRBV12-3/TRBV12-4	TRBJ2-5
ASSARQGFYEQY	TRBV7-2	TRBJ2-7
ASSWTGDSGNTIY	TRBV5-1	TRBJ1-3
ASSLEADSNQPQH	TRBV7-2	TRBJ1-5
ASSPRPGGHRDTGELF	TRBV19	TRBJ2-2
ASSLAYPGTRDSNEQF	TRBV5-4	TRBJ2-1
ASSVGTLNNSPLH	TRBV9	TRBJ1-6
ASSLLGAHEQY	TRBV11-3	TRBJ2-7
ASSQDKGLQPQH	TRBV4-3	TRBJ1-5
ASSSSGDRYQPQH	TRBV7-2	TRBJ1-5
ASTAGVQWRYGYT	TRBV9	TRBJ1-2
ASSFAGGSYNEQF	TRBV5-4	TRBJ2-1
ASSPGQGNAYEQY	TRBV19	TRBJ2-7
ASSRTSGSTDTQY	TRBV7-7	TRBJ2-3
SVVGGVAKNIQY	TRBV29-1	TRBJ2-4
ASSLQGAQPQH	TRBV5-4	TRBJ1-5
AISDVQGGQPQH	TRBV10-3	TRBJ1-5
ASRDRGLDEQF	TRBV6-5	TRBJ2-1
ASSGLAWRNEQF	TRBV9	TRBJ2-1
ASSSSTVIYEQY	TRBV5-1	TRBJ2-7
ASSHTQGNTEAF	TRBV6-5	TRBJ1-1
ASSTSSQTQY	TRBV2	TRBJ2-5
ASSLSGQGAYEQY	TRBV7-9	TRBJ2-7
ASSLIAETQY	TRBV7-9	TRBJ2-5
ASSSSTGGYGYT	TRBV9	TRBJ1-2
ASSPGGGQETQY	TRBV7-9	TRBJ2-5
ASSTNGRNTGELF	TRBV18	TRBJ2-2
ASSLGLAGGRGETQY	TRBV7-3	TRBJ2-5
ASRSDRSGGYT	TRBV6-5	TRBJ1-2
ASSPLRSGRADSLYEQY	TRBV18	TRBJ2-7
ASGSGLAYEQY	TRBV19	TRBJ2-7
ATKLAGVGDTQY	TRBV2	TRBJ2-3
ASTQVFNSPLH	TRBV2	TRBJ1-6
ASSRLAGGLYEQY	TRBV5-1	TRBJ2-7
ASSPPGQGPAGELF	TRBV18	TRBJ2-2
ASSQRVGLEQY	TRBV18	TRBJ2-7
ASSYRTGNYNEQF	TRBV7-2	TRBJ2-1
ASSLIGMNTQY	TRBV27	TRBJ2-3
ATSDQRTGVYEQY	TRBV24-1	TRBJ2-7
ASSDPGQTNEKLF	TRBV25-1	TRBJ1-4
ASSFSRSLENSPLH	TRBV7-9	TRBJ1-6
ASSPRGRGNIRTEAF	TRBV6-6	TRBJ1-1
ASSINRGAGNTIY	TRBV2	TRBJ1-3
ASSESVASGQPQH	TRBV10-2	TRBJ1-5